Sequencing of this TCR beta chain was carried out in a study of OX40 agonist ivuxolimab in advanced cancers. Background on the study: In this cohort, patients received ivuxolimab, an agonistic anti-OX40 (CD134) antibody. People in dose escalation had one of these cancers: hepatocellular carcinoma, melanoma, renal cell or head and neck cancer. The dose-escalation cohort was approximately 80% male, with a mean age of approximately 61 years, ranging roughly 23 to 85.

Profiled with immunoSEQ multiplex PCR; TCRdb holds only in-frame clones, not every one. Of some 76,000 clones in the sample, more than 85% were seen once. V lost 6 bases to trimming and J lost 0 bases; unmatched junction nucleotides: 8. Germline CDR1 is SGHTA and CDR2 is FQGTGA. This CDR3 is built from 16 residues. Study outcomes and limitations: Some patients without response likewise showed low normalized clonal expansion.

A remark on this clone: Antigen specificity is unknown.

The starting material was CD4+ or CD8+ T cells sorted from blood, obtained in a trial of the OX40 agonist ivuxolimab. This TCR derives from an adult with an advanced solid tumor such as melanoma, head and neck, liver or kidney cancer. The chain recombines TRBV7-3 with TRBJ2-1; 7 nucleotides line up with TRBD1. CDR3 sequence reads: CASSPRGRVSYNEQFF. In DNA form, the CDR3 reads TGTGCCAGCAGTCCAAGGGGGCGGGTCTCCTACAATGAGCAGTTCTTC.